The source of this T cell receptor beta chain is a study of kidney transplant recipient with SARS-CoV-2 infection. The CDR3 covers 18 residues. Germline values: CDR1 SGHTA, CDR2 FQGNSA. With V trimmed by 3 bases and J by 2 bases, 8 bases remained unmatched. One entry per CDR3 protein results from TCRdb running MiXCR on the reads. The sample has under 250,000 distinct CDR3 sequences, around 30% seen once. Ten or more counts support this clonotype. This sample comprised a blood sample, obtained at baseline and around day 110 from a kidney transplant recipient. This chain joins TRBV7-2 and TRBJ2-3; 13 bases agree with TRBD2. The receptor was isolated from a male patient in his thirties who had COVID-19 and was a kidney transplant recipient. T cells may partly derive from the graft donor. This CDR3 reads CASSFDGTSGMNTDTQYF. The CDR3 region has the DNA TGTGCCAGCAGCTTTGATGGGACTAGCGGGATGAACACAGATACGCAGTATTTT. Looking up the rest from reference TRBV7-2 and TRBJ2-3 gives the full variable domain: GAGVSQSPSNKVTEKGKDVELRCDPISGHTALYWYRQSLGQGLEFLIYFQGNSAPDKSGLPSDRFSAERTGGSVSTLTIQRTQQEDSAVYLCASSFDGTSGMNTDTQYFGPGTRLTVL.